The entry below gives a single T cell receptor beta chain sequence along with its context. Its antigen is still unknown. All patients relapsed after autologous stem cell transplantation, and brentuximab vedotin exposure varied. The sample comes from a study of PD-1 blockade in classical Hodgkin lymphoma. TCRdb keeps only in-frame clones here, not all; method: immunoSEQ multiplex PCR. Of about 97,000 clones listed, 65% to 85% are singletons. Study observations and caveats: Although disease activity or prior therapy may be involved, causes of the repertoire differences remain undefined. The diversity seen at baseline in complete responders resembled that of newly diagnosed patients.

CDR1 and CDR2 from the germline V gene are SGHTS and YDEGEE. V trimming: 3 bases; J trimming: 6 bases; junction bases outside the gene matches: 9. CDR3 length: 15 residues. The sequenced sample was peripheral blood mononuclear cells (PBMCs), obtained at baseline. The chain joins TRBV5-8 to TRBJ2-1; 7 nucleotides line up with TRBD1. The clonotype was recovered from a human donor with classical Hodgkin lymphoma. The CDR3 coding sequence is TGTGCCAGCAGCTCACAGGGGTTATTGGGCAATGAGCAGTTCTTC. It codes for CASSSQGLLGNEQFF. The full variable domain, in which reference TRBV5-8 and TRBJ2-1 provide the parts outside the CDR3, is EAGVTQSPTHLIKTRGQQATLRCSPISGHTSVYWYQQALGLGLQFLLWYDEGEERNRGNFPPRFSGRQFPNYSSELNVNALELEDSALYLCASSSQGLLGNEQFFGPGTRLTVL.